These 29 T cell receptor beta chains were sequenced from one sample in a study of blood T cell repertoires in COVID-19. The table came from immunoSEQ multiplex PCR; TCRdb's copy has only in-frame clones and leaves some out. The sample records under 200,000 clones, around 80% being singletons. The sequenced sample consisted of PBMCs or T cells enriched from blood (not recorded which). The receptors originated from a man aged 45 to 65 who had recovered from COVID-19.

This clone was counted a single time. This rearrangement joins TRBV9 to TRBJ2-2; a possible D gene is TRBD1 (5 bases). The V end lost 0 bases, the J end lost 4 bases, and 16 bases lay between the germline ends. The CDR3 is made up of 17 amino acids. The germline V gene has CDR1 SGDLS and CDR2 YYNGEE. The CDR3 spells CASSVAALKTVTGELFF. Here the CDR3 DNA reads TGTGCCAGCAGCGTAGCGGCCTTAAAGACAGTCACCGGGGAGCTGTTTTTT.

V gene TRBV5-1 combines with J gene TRBJ2-7; D perhaps matches TRBD2 (6 bases). Trimming removed 2 bases from V and 0 bases from J, with 9 bases in between. Germline V CDR1 and CDR2: SGHRS, YFSETQ. This CDR3 has 14 amino acids. The CDR3 DNA sequence: TGCGCCAGCAGCTTACGGGGGACCTCCTACGAGCAGTACTTC. It yields the protein CASSLRGTSYEQYF.

This chain connects TRBV27 to TRBJ2-7, with 8 bases fitting TRBD1. The V segment lost 6 bases and the J segment 5 bases; nucleotides outside the gene matches: 9. Germline V lookup: CDR1 MNHEY, CDR2 SMNVEV (reference sequence). The length of the CDR3 is 14 residues. DNA of the CDR3: TGTGCCAGCAGCTTCAGGGGGCAATATCACGAGCAGTACTTC. It codes for CASSFRGQYHEQYF.

This sequence joins TRBV5-5 and TRBJ1-3; no firm D call. The V and J ends lost 4 bases and 0 bases respectively, with 11 bases between them. This CDR3 has 15 residues. Germline CDR1 reads SGHKS; CDR2 reads YYEKEE (reference sequence). The CDR3 nucleotides read TGTGCCAGCAGCACCCGTGCCAGCTCTGGAAACACCATATATTTT. As protein: CASSTRASSGNTIYF.

V and J are TRBV5-1 and TRBJ1-2; tentatively, D is TRBD1 (6 bases). Germline-derived CDR1 and CDR2 are SGHRS and YFSETQ. The V end lost 0 bases, the J end lost 6 bases, and 9 bases lay between the germline ends. There are 13 residues in the CDR3. The CDR3 DNA reads TGCGCCAGCAGCTTGGACAGGGCTGATGGCTACACCTTC. Encoded protein: CASSLDRADGYTF.

V is TRBV10-3 and J is TRBJ1-1; possibly TRBD1 for D (5 bases). The germline CDR1 and CDR2 sequences are ENHRY and SYGVKD. V lost 6 bases, J lost 8 bases, and 13 bases lay in between. CDR3 length: 12 residues. The CDR3 is CAISPTTVEAFF. The CDR3 bases are TGTGCCATCAGCCCCACGACAGTAGAAGCTTTCTTT.

This clone came up once. The J gene is TRBJ2-7, the V gene TRBV7-9, with 7 bases identical to TRBD2. Losses at the gene ends were 5 bases for V and 4 bases for J; bases not matched to a gene: 8. The CDR3 length is 14 residues. Germline V lookup: CDR1 SEHNR, CDR2 FQNEAQ (reference sequence). CDR3 region: CASSLLGGWYEQYF. The CDR3 nucleotides read TGTGCCAGCAGCCTGCTGGGAGGGTGGTACGAGCAGTACTTC.

The V gene is TRBV18, the J gene TRBJ2-3, with TRBD2 identical over 12 bases. Looked up from germline, CDR1 is KGHSH and CDR2 is LQKENI. With V trimmed by 4 bases and J by 2 bases, 10 bases remained unmatched. The CDR3 sequence is 18 residues long. The CDR3: CASSRIGGLAGNTDTQYF. CDR3 sequence (DNA): TGTGCCAGCTCACGAATCGGGGGACTAGCGGGCAACACAGATACGCAGTATTTT.

This clone occurred a few times. The chain combines TRBV4-1 with TRBJ2-2; 7 bases match TRBD1. Germline assignment: CDR1 MGHRA and CDR2 YSYEKL. The CDR3 runs to 16 residues. Germline trimming cut 1 base from V and 3 bases from J; bases unmatched to any gene: 5. In DNA form, the CDR3 reads TGCGCCAGCAGCCAAGTGACAGGGTATGACACCGGGGAGCTGTTTTTT. Translation gives CASSQVTGYDTGELFF.

This clone was counted a single time. The chain uses TRBV6-2 or TRBV6-3 and TRBJ2-2; TRBD2 is a possible D gene (6 bases). This CDR3 has 15 residues. Germline V gene data show CDR1 as MNHEY and CDR2 as SVGEGT. V was shortened by 2 bases and J by 3 bases, with 10 bases between the two germline ends. The CDR3 bases are TGTGCCAGCAGTTACCTGGGACTTCACACCGGGGAGCTGTTTTTT. Translation: CASSYLGLHTGELFF.

A note on this clone: Other DNA variants within this sample encode the same CDR3. The chain joins TRBV27 to TRBJ1-3; 8 bases line up with TRBD1. The CDR3 spans 14 residues. Trimming removed 8 bases from V and 0 bases from J; junction bases left unmatched: 3. Germline lookup yields CDR1 MNHEY and CDR2 SMNVEV (reference sequence). CDR3 loop: CASRTGGSGNTIYF. As DNA, the CDR3 is TGTGCCAGCCGTACAGGGGGCTCTGGAAACACCATATATTTT.

This clone came up once. The chain couples TRBV7-8 to TRBJ2-3; 10 bases are shared with TRBD1. Per the germline V gene, CDR1 is SGHVS and CDR2 is FQNEAQ. The CDR3 is 15 residues long. Losses at the gene ends were 3 bases for V and 5 bases for J; bases not matched to a gene: 5. CDR3 protein: CASSFLGQGKDTQYF. CDR3 bases: TGTGCCAGCAGCTTTCTGGGACAGGGGAAAGATACGCAGTATTTT.

The chain combines TRBV2 with TRBJ2-2; 8 nucleotides match TRBD1. The CDR3 sequence is 17 residues long. Germline V gene lookup returns CDR1 SNHLY and CDR2 FYNNEI. V lost 0 bases to trimming and J lost 5 bases; unmatched junction nucleotides: 8. CDR3 DNA sequence: TGTGCCAGCAGTGAAGCCCGGACAGGGACGGGGACCGGGGAGCTGTTTTTT. Amino acids: CASSEARTGTGTGELFF.

The genes are TRBV10-3 and TRBJ2-7; 7 nucleotides align to TRBD2. CDR1 is ENHRY and CDR2 is SYGVKD in the germline V gene. The J segment lost 1 base and the V segment lost 6 bases, leaving 3 bases of the junction unmatched. The length of the CDR3 is 13 residues. CDR3 nucleotides: TGTGCCATCAGCCTAGCGGATTCCTACGAGCAGTACTTC. This codes for CAISLADSYEQYF.

This chain joins TRBV7-8 and TRBJ1-2, with 7 bases lining up with TRBD1. The germline CDR1 and CDR2 sequences are SGHVS and FQNEAQ. J was trimmed by 1 base and V by 3 bases; bases with no gene match: 8. The CDR3 consists of 16 residues. The CDR3 sequence is CASSFRQGFVNYGYTF. The CDR3 DNA reads TGTGCCAGCAGCTTTCGACAGGGATTTGTTAACTATGGCTACACCTTC.

CDR3 in amino acids: CASSVAGGQSYNSPLHF. DNA for the CDR3: TGTGCCAGCAGCGTAGCAGGGGGCCAGTCCTATAATTCACCCCTCCACTTT. The chain couples TRBV9 to TRBJ1-6, with TRBD1 matching over 8 bases. V gave up 0 bases and J gave up 1 base; unmatched junction bases: 3. Per the germline V gene, CDR1 is SGDLS and CDR2 is YYNGEE. The CDR3 loop spans 17 amino acids.

The chain employs TRBV11-2 and TRBJ1-2; 8 nucleotides agree with TRBD1. This CDR3 region has 14 residues. Losses at the gene ends were 5 bases for V and 4 bases for J; bases not matched to a gene: 6. Germline V gene data show CDR1 as SGHAT and CDR2 as FQNNGV. The CDR3 DNA follows: TGTGCCAGCAGCCACGACAGGGGTTCCTATGGCTACACCTTC. This gives the protein CASSHDRGSYGYTF.

The chain couples TRBV27 to TRBJ1-4, with a possible D match to TRBD1 (6 bases). CDR1 is MNHEY, CDR2 SMNVEV, per germline (reference sequence). Between the trimmed V and J ends, which lost 8 bases and 11 bases, there was a span of 21 bases. There are 14 residues in the CDR3. The CDR3 nucleotides read TGTGCCAGCCGAACAGGGCCCCTCCCTGGGAAACTGTTTTTT. Amino acids: CASRTGPLPGKLFF.

The gene calls are TRBV4-1 and TRBJ2-4, with 8 positions matching TRBD1. V lost 5 bases, J lost 6 bases, and 9 bases stayed unmatched. The CDR3 spans 15 residues. From germline, CDR1 is MGHRA and CDR2 YSYEKL. The CDR3 here is CASSTLAGQGNIQYF. In DNA form, the CDR3 reads TGCGCCAGCAGCACCTTGGCCGGACAGGGAAACATTCAGTACTTC.

The genes are TRBV11-2 and TRBJ2-1, with TRBD2 identical over 8 bases. This CDR3 region has 16 residues. V shed 5 bases, J shed 3 bases, and the junction held 9 bases outside the gene matches. Germline V gene data show CDR1 as SGHAT and CDR2 as FQNNGV. For the CDR3, the DNA is TGTGCCAGCAGCCCCCAGGTGACTAGCGTCTACAATGAGCAGTTCTTC. Protein: CASSPQVTSVYNEQFF.

This clone was recorded only once. The chain is built from TRBV18 and TRBJ2-5; D is uncertain. V lost 1 base and J 5 bases, leaving 5 bases between the germline ends. This CDR3 is 12 amino acids long. Germline V lookup: CDR1 KGHSH, CDR2 LQKENI. CDR3 residues: CASSPRQETQYF. For the CDR3, the DNA is TGTGCCAGCTCACCACGTCAGGAGACCCAGTACTTC.

The chain recombines TRBV29-1 with TRBJ1-2; the match to TRBD1 covers 7 bases. J gave up 2 bases and V 5 bases, and 5 bases lay outside the gene matches. Germline values: CDR1 SQVTM, CDR2 ANQGSEA. This CDR3 contains 13 residues. The CDR3 reads CSVRLQGNYGYTF. The CDR3 DNA reads TGCAGCGTTCGATTACAGGGGAACTATGGCTACACCTTC.

The chain is built from TRBV19 and TRBJ2-5; D remains ambiguous. CDR3 size: 14 residues. Between the trimmed V and J ends, which lost 5 bases and 4 bases, there was a span of 14 bases. The germline gives CDR1 LNHDA, CDR2 SQIVND (reference sequence). CDR3 region: CASSRARFGETQYF. For the CDR3, the DNA is TGTGCCAGTAGTCGAGCCCGGTTCGGAGAGACCCAGTACTTC.

This clone has a single count. Other DNA sequences from this sample encode an identical CDR3 as well. V is TRBV12-3 or TRBV12-4 and J is TRBJ2-2; D may be TRBD2 (5 bases). V was pared by 2 bases and J by 7 bases, with 5 bases between. The CDR3 sequence is 12 residues long. DNA of the CDR3: TGTGCCAGCAGTTTACGGGGCGGGGAGCTGTTTTTT. Amino acid sequence: CASSLRGGELFF.

The chain recombines TRBV5-8 with TRBJ1-2, with 8 bases fitting TRBD1. Losses at the gene ends were 1 base for V and 5 bases for J; bases not matched to a gene: 7. The V gene's germline CDR1 is SGHTS and CDR2 YDEGEE. The CDR3 loop spans 15 amino acids. CDR3 DNA: TGTGCCAGCAGCTTGACAGGGGGAGTTAATTATGGCTACACCTTC. Translating gives CASSLTGGVNYGYTF.

The rearrangement joins TRBV29-1 to TRBJ1-2; 8 positions match TRBD1. The V segment lost 0 bases and the J segment 2 bases; nucleotides outside the gene matches: 5. This CDR3 comprises 15 residues. From germline, CDR1 is SQVTM and CDR2 ANQGSEA. The CDR3 is CSVEDRGTGNYGYTF. The CDR3 bases are TGCAGCGTTGAAGATCGAGGGACAGGAAACTATGGCTACACCTTC.

This chain connects TRBV7-6 to TRBJ2-1, with 10 bases identical to TRBD2. V lost 3 bases to trimming and J lost 6 bases; unmatched junction nucleotides: 8. In germline, CDR1 is SGHVS, CDR2 FNYEAQ. The CDR3 extends over 16 amino acids. CDR3 in DNA: TGTGCCAGCAGCTTCCCCTCCAGCGGGGGGGCCAATGAGCAGTTCTTC. Protein sequence: CASSFPSSGGANEQFF.

This clone was detected ten times or more. V and J are TRBV4-2 and TRBJ2-7, with 7 positions matching TRBD1. With 1 base clipped from V and 2 bases from J, the junction kept 2 bases outside the gene matches. The CDR3 covers 14 residues. CDR1 and CDR2 (germline): LGHNA, YNFKEQ. The DNA of the CDR3 is TGTGCCAGCAGCCAAGGACAGGGAACCTACGAGCAGTACTTC. It specifies CASSQGQGTYEQYF.

This clone showed up just a few times. This chain joins TRBV6-7 and TRBJ2-3; 12 nucleotides match TRBD2. TRBV6-7 is noted as an ORF with a role that remains uncertain. The J segment lost 4 bases and the V segment lost 2 bases, leaving 4 bases of the junction unmatched. The CDR3 is 16 amino acids. CDR3 residues: CASSYTTSGGPDTQYF. The CDR3 DNA reads TGTGCCAGCAGTTACACGACTAGCGGGGGTCCAGATACGCAGTATTTT.